This is a list of T cell receptor beta chains from one sample in a study of cytomegalovirus exposure and HLA in healthy donors. Some clones are missing from TCRdb's copy, which holds only in-frame ones; the method was immunoSEQ multiplex PCR. The sample lists roughly 150,000 clones; around 83% were seen once. What was sequenced was PBMCs. Receptors originate from a woman between 18 and 29 years old in good health and CMV-seronegative. Both conserved end residues are part of each CDR3. The D gene is left open where the match is weak. Some rows mark clone size as missing; the rest say once, few, many or name a class of expanded clone.

D,J,V,size,DNA,CDR3
NA,TRBJ1-2,TRBV19,NA,TGTGCCAGTAGTGTGGGCAGTAACTATGGCTACACCTTC,CASSVGSNYGYTF
NA,TRBJ2-5,TRBV7-9,NA,TGTGCCAGCAGCTTAGCGTCGGAGACCCAGTACTTC,CASSLASETQYF
TRBD1,TRBJ1-3,TRBV28,NA,TGTGCCAGCAGTTTGCGGTACTCCGGGACAGGGGGTGCAATTTATCGAAACACCATATATTTT,CASSLRYSGTGGAIYRNTIYF
NA,TRBJ2-5,TRBV30,NA,TGTGCCTGGAAATTTCGCGTGTACCAAGAGACCCAGTACTTC,CAWKFRVYQETQYF
NA,TRBJ1-2,TRBV6-6,NA,TGTGCCAGCAGTCCTCGGGGGACGGTCTATGGCTACACCTTC,CASSPRGTVYGYTF
TRBD1,TRBJ1-5,TRBV5-3,NA,TGTGCCAGAAGGATAGACAGGGCAGGAAAGCCCCAGCATTTT,CARRIDRAGKPQHF
NA,TRBJ1-1,TRBV27,NA,TGTGCCAGCAGCCTCAAACCAGGGAACACTGAAGCTTTCTTT,CASSLKPGNTEAFF
NA,TRBJ2-3,TRBV4-3,NA,TGCGCCAGCAGCCAAGATTCAAGCGGCTTGACGCAGTATTTT,CASSQDSSGLTQYF
NA,TRBJ2-1,TRBV5-5,NA,TGTGCCAGCAGCTTGGAAGGGACACGGTACAATGAGCAGTTCTTC,CASSLEGTRYNEQFF
TRBD1,TRBJ2-3,TRBV28,NA,TGTGCCAGCAGTGAGACAGGGGGTATGGTCGCAGATACGCAGTATTTT,CASSETGGMVADTQYF
TRBD2,TRBJ2-3,TRBV4-2,NA,TGTGCCAGCAGCCCTAGCGGGGGGGCCGTAGATACGCAGTATTTT,CASSPSGGAVDTQYF
TRBD1,TRBJ1-2,TRBV29-1,NA,TGCAGCGTTGTACAGGGGCCGAGAAACTATGGCTACACCTTC,CSVVQGPRNYGYTF
NA,TRBJ1-4,TRBV18,NA,TGTGCCAGCTCACCACCGGGCTGGGAGGAGGAAAAACTGTTTTTT,CASSPPGWEEEKLFF
NA,TRBJ1-4,TRBV6-5,NA,TGTGCCAGCAGTTCGAACAGGCTAGCTAATGAAAAACTGTTTTTT,CASSSNRLANEKLFF
NA,TRBJ2-3,TRBV7-9,NA,TGTTCCAGCAGCCGAGGGTCAGATACGCAGTATTTT,CSSSRGSDTQYF
TRBD1,TRBJ1-1,TRBV7-9,NA,TGTTCCAGCAGCTTAGTGCCAGGGGGTGGCACTGAAGCTTTCTTT,CSSSLVPGGGTEAFF
NA,TRBJ1-4,TRBV6-5,NA,TGTGCCAGCAGTCCGGGTGGCTCTAATGAAAAACTGTTTTTT,CASSPGGSNEKLFF
NA,TRBJ2-7,TRBV2,NA,TGTGCCAGCAGTGAATATGAGGACGAGCAGTACTTC,CASSEYEDEQYF
TRBD1,TRBJ2-2,TRBV4-1,NA,TGCGCCAGCAGCCAAGCGACAGGGCCCACCGGGGAGCTGTTTTTT,CASSQATGPTGELFF
NA,TRBJ1-2,TRBV28,NA,TGTGCCAGCAGGGCAATCCCGCTCTATGGCTACACCTTC,CASRAIPLYGYTF
NA,TRBJ2-7,TRBV6-1,NA,TGTGCCAGCAGTGGCCCGACTAAGACCTACGAGCAGTACTTC,CASSGPTKTYEQYF
TRBD1,TRBJ2-7,TRBV6-1,NA,TGTGCCAGCAGTGGTCCCTCTGGACAGGATAACTACGAGCAGTACTTC,CASSGPSGQDNYEQYF
TRBD2,TRBJ2-7,TRBV27,NA,TGTGCCAGCAGCTCTTGGGTGGCGGGAGGGCGGGAGCAGTACTTC,CASSSWVAGGREQYF
NA,TRBJ1-3,TRBV6-6,NA,TGTGCCAGCGGACTAGGGGTTGCAGGAAACACCATATATTTT,CASGLGVAGNTIYF
NA,TRBJ2-7,TRBV18,few,TGTGCCAGCTCACCGCAGAGGTCGAAGAGCTCCTACGAGCAGTACTTC,CASSPQRSKSSYEQYF
NA,TRBJ1-5,TRBV18,NA,TGTGCCAGCTCACCACGATTTCGCAGGGGAACAAATCAGCCCCAGCATTTT,CASSPRFRRGTNQPQHF
NA,TRBJ2-2,TRBV5-1,NA,TGCGCCAGCAGCTTGCAGCAGGGGGGTACCAGGGAGCTGTTTTTT,CASSLQQGGTRELFF
TRBD1,TRBJ2-2,TRBV4-2,NA,TGTGCCAGCAGCCAAGCCCGAAGCGGACAGGGGCCGAACACCGGGGAGCTGTTTTTT,CASSQARSGQGPNTGELFF
NA,TRBJ2-1,TRBV7-2,few,TGTGCCAGCAGCTCACCGGGGGGCCCTTACAATGAGCAGTTCTTC,CASSSPGGPYNEQFF
TRBD1,TRBJ1-2,TRBV27,NA,TGTGCCAGCAGTCTGACAGGGTGTGGCTACACCTTC,CASSLTGCGYTF
TRBD1,TRBJ2-1,TRBV4-1,NA,TGCGCCAGCAGCCGGAGGGACAGGGACAATGAGCAGTTCTTC,CASSRRDRDNEQFF
NA,TRBJ1-5,TRBV18,NA,TGTGCCAGCTCACCAGACAGACGGCAGCCCCAGCATTTT,CASSPDRRQPQHF
NA,TRBJ1-3,TRBV5-4,NA,TGTGCCAGCAGCCAATCAGGGTCTTCCTCTGGAAACACCATATATTTT,CASSQSGSSSGNTIYF
NA,TRBJ2-7,TRBV4-3,few,TGCGCCAGCAGCCCTAGTAACTTTCCCTACGAGCAGTACTTC,CASSPSNFPYEQYF
TRBD1,TRBJ1-5,TRBV6-5,few,TGTGCCAGTTCGGGACAGCAAAATCAGCCCCAGCATTTT,CASSGQQNQPQHF
TRBD1,TRBJ1-2,TRBV5-4,NA,TGTGCCAGCACCCGGACAGGGTCTTATGGCTACACCTTC,CASTRTGSYGYTF
TRBD1,TRBJ2-7,TRBV5-1,NA,TGCGCCAGCAGCGTCGAACGGGACAGGGTCTACGAGCAGTACTTC,CASSVERDRVYEQYF
TRBD2,TRBJ2-1,TRBV18,NA,TGTGCCAGCTCACCATCTCTAGCGGGGAGCCGTAATGAGCAGTTCTTC,CASSPSLAGSRNEQFF
NA,TRBJ1-2,TRBV2,NA,TGTGCCAGCAGTTCCACAAGACAGGCTGACTATGGCTACACCTTC,CASSSTRQADYGYTF
TRBD2,TRBJ2-1,TRBV5-6,once,TGTGCCAGCAGCTATGGACTAGCGGGGACCTACAATGAGCAGTTCTTC,CASSYGLAGTYNEQFF
TRBD2,TRBJ2-7,TRBV6-1,NA,TGTGCCAGCATCTACGCTAGCGGGGCCTACGAGCAGTACTTC,CASIYASGAYEQYF
NA,TRBJ2-6,TRBV28,NA,TGTGCCAGCAGTGTGTTGGCAGGGGTCCTTTCGGGGGCCAACGTCCTGACTTTC,CASSVLAGVLSGANVLTF
TRBD1,TRBJ1-3,TRBV2,NA,TGTGCCAGCAGTGGGGGACAGAGAAACACCATATATTTT,CASSGGQRNTIYF
TRBD1,TRBJ1-2,TRBV7-9,once,TGTGCCAGCAGCTCTCGGACAGGTTACTATGGCTACACCTTC,CASSSRTGYYGYTF
NA,TRBJ1-2,TRBV7-9,NA,TGTGCCAGCAGCCCCCCTAGCATCCGGGCGGAAGGCTACACCTTC,CASSPPSIRAEGYTF